This paragraph covers one T cell receptor (beta chain) sequence. Its antigen has not been determined. No base-level quality is on record; no much larger clone is a single base apart. This sample was taken from a study of blood T cells in healthy people across ages (dated by TCRdb to the mid-2010s). Notes on the research overall: Template switching captured roughly one uniquely barcoded TCR beta cDNA molecule per two T cells in model experiments. To avoid experimental bias, donors of different ages were distributed randomly across sequencing lanes. For two donors (one aged 18 to 29 and one aged 80 or older), the study analyzed two additional independent replicas of 1 million unique cDNA reads from the same blood draw. The donors were divided into four age groups: young (average approximately 17 years), middle-aged (about 39), aged (roughly 60) and long-lived (around 80). The study measured age-related changes in TCR beta repertoire diversity using deep sequencing normalized with unique cDNA molecular identifiers.

Taken from cysteine to phenylalanine, the CDR3 has 16 residues. Only the CDR3 portion is preserved as DNA: 48 bases, with reading frame beginning at the first base. The junction shows trimming of 0 bases on V and 0 bases on J, plus 10 bases between the germline ends. In the germline V gene, CDR1 corresponds to SGHDT and CDR2 to YYEEEE. Study-wide findings and limitations: The percentage of naive T cells measured by flow cytometry correlated strongly with observed TCR beta diversity. Since profiling was done on bulk unsorted PBMCs, naive and antigen-experienced compartments could not be conclusively compared. Because donor CMV infection status was unknown, age-related changes in expanded clonotypes were potentially confounded. Estimates of total diversity from one million sequenced T cells were regarded as lower bounds and underestimates. Compared with the aged group, more naive CD4+ T cells, fewer expanded clones and increased TCR diversity were shown by the long-lived group, suggesting age selection. Observed TCR beta diversity per million T cells fell roughly linearly with age, and a significant reduction was already apparent by age roughly 41.

Library preparation was by 5' RACE. The instrument was an Illumina HiSeq 2500. A second PCR of about 6 to 11 cycles was run with a J-beta primer mix and a sample-barcoded 5' primer. A unique molecular identifier was introduced onto each TCR beta cDNA molecule by a template-switch 5' adaptor carrying 12 random nucleotides. Each sample yielded at least 2.5 million CDR3-containing paired-end reads. First-strand cDNA synthesis was performed from all RNA using the Mint cDNA synthesis kit, with priming by a TRBC-specific oligonucleotide. Following uracil-DNA glycosylase treatment, a first 18-cycle PCR with universal primers M1SS and BC2_uni_R was performed on all cDNA. The paper's data handling went like this. Each sample was normalized by randomly selecting 1 million high-quality reads, each carrying a distinct molecular identifier. Instead of being binned into consensus sequences, reads with shared molecular identifiers were discarded. MiTCR, run with a Q25 quality threshold and the strictest error-elimination algorithm, handled CDR3 identification, clonotype clustering and error correction. A nonparametric unseen species model using Euler transformation provided a lower-bound estimate of total TCR beta diversity. TCRdb cleaned the public reads at Q25 with fastp, built clones with MiXCR and kept in-frame beta chains. Here each entry gathers all rows of one CDR3 protein and keeps the most common genes and DNA. TCRdb, not the authors, supplied the V and J calls. Counted in this sample were about 1.4 million distinct CDR3 sequences; 59% of them appeared once. The ten largest clones represent roughly 6.3% of the sample.

The donors were roughly 39 Caucasian individuals from Russia, aged 6 to 90 years, who were systemically healthy. Each donor gave roughly 9.5 milliliters of peripheral blood, collected into EDTA-treated Vacutainer tubes. Ficoll-Paque density-gradient centrifugation was used to isolate PBMCs, with at least 6.5 million per sample. Total RNA was extracted from PBMCs with Trizol reagent, with at least 6 micrograms obtained per sample. For every donor, an aliquot of PBMCs went through flow cytometry to measure the percentages of naive CD45RAhigh/CD27high T cells. This TCR was sampled from a man between 18 and 35 years old in good health. Sample: blood. The sequence joins TRBV5-6 to TRBJ2-1, with the D gene too uncertain to name. The nucleotide sequence is TGTGCCAGCAGCTTGGCCATTAGCTTCTCCTACAATGAGCAGTTCTTC. The resulting protein is CASSLAISFSYNEQFF.